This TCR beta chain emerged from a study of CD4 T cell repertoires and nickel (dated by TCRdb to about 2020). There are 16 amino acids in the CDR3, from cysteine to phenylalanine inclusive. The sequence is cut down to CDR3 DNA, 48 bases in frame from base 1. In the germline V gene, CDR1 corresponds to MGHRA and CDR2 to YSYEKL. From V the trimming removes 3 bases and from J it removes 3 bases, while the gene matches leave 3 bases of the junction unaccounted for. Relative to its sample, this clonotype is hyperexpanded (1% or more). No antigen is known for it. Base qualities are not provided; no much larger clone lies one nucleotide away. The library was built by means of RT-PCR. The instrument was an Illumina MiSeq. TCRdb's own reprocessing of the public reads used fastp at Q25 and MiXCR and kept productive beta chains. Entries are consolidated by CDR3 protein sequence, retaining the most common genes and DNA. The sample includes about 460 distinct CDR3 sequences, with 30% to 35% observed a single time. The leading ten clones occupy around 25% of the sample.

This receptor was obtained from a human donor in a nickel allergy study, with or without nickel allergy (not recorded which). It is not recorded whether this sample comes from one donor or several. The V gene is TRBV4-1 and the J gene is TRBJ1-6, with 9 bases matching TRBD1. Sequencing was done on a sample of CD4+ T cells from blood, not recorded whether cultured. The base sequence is TGCGCCAGCAGCCAGGGACAGGGTCACTATAATTCACCCCTCCACTTT. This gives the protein CASSQGQGHYNSPLHF.